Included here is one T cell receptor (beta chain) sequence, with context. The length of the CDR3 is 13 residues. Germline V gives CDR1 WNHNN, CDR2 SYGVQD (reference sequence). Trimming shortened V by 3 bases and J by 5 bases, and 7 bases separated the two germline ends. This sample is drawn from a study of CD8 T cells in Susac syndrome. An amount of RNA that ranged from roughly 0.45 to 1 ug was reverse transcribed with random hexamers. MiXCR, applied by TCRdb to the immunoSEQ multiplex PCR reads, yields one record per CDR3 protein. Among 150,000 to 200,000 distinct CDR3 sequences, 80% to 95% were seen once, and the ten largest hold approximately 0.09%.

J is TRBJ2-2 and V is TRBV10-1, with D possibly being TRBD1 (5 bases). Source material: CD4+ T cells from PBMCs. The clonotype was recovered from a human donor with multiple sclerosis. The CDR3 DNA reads TGCGCCAGCAGTGAAAGACAGACCGGGGAGCTGTTTTTT. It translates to CASSERQTGELFF.